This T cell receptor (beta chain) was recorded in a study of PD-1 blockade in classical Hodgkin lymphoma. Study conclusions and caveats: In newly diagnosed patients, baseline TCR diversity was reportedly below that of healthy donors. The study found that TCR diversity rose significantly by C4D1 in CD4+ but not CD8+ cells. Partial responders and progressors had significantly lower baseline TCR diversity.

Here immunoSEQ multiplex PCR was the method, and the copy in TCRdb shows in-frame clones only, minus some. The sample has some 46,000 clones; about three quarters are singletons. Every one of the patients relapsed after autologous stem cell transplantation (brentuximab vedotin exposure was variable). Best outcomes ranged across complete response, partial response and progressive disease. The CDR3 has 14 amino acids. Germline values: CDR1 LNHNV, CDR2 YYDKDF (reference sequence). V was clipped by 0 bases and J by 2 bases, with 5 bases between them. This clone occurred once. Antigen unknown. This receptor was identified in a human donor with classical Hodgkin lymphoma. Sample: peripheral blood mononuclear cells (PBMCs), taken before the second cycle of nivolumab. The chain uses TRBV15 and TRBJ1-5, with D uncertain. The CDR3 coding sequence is TGTGCCACCAGCAGAGATCGGGGCAATCAGCCCCAGCATTTT. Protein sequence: CATSRDRGNQPQHF.